The 32 T cell receptor beta chains below all came from one sample that was sequenced in a study of blood T cell repertoires in COVID-19. This table comes from immunoSEQ multiplex PCR, and its TCRdb copy is limited to in-frame clones, with some not included. The sample yields fewer than 250,000 clones, 75% to 85% seen once. Sequenced material: peripheral blood. These receptors all come from a human donor in a cohort sampled during active COVID-19.

The chain is built from TRBV19 and TRBJ1-5; 11 bases are a match to TRBD1. The J segment lost 6 bases and the V segment lost 10 bases, leaving 14 bases of the junction unmatched. This CDR3 has 16 amino acids. CDR1 is LNHDA and CDR2 is SQIVND in the germline V gene (reference sequence). CDR3 residues: CATRDRGNGGSQPQHF. The CDR3 nucleotides are TGTGCCACCAGGGACAGGGGGAATGGGGGAAGTCAGCCCCAGCATTTT.

This clone was counted a single time. This chain joins TRBV7-9 and TRBJ2-7; maybe TRBD2 (5 bases). Germline CDR1 is SEHNR and CDR2 is FQNEAQ (reference sequence). The CDR3 loop spans 15 amino acids. V lost 1 base and J 0 bases, leaving 10 bases between the germline ends. DNA of the CDR3: TGTGCCAGCAGCTTAGATCCGGGAAGCTCCTACGAGCAGTACTTC. Amino acids: CASSLDPGSSYEQYF.

This clone has a handful of counts. This chain connects TRBV7-9 to TRBJ1-1; 7 bases are a match to TRBD1. The junction had 13 bases not matched to a gene; V was cut back by 11 bases and J by 1 base. Germline-derived CDR1 and CDR2 are SEHNR and FQNEAQ (reference sequence). The CDR3 consists of 15 residues. CDR3 bases: TGTGCCTCCCGCGGGGACAGCGTACCGAACACTGAAGCTTTCTTT. Translating gives CASRGDSVPNTEAFF. Using reference TRBV7-9 and TRBJ1-1 for the parts outside the CDR3, the full variable domain is DTGVSQNPRHKITKRGQNVTFRCDPISEHNRLYWYRQTLGQGPEFLTYFQNEAQLEKSRLLSDRFSAERPKGSFSTLEIQRTEQGDSAMYLCASRGDSVPNTEAFFGQGTRLTVV.

The chain combines TRBV5-1 with TRBJ2-1; TRBD1 matches 10 bases. From germline, CDR1 is SGHRS and CDR2 YFSETQ. With V trimmed by 4 bases and J by 3 bases, 4 bases remained unmatched. This CDR3 contains 15 residues. The CDR3 DNA reads TGCGCCAGCAGCGTGGGACAGGGGTTCTACAATGAGCAGTTCTTC. Residues: CASSVGQGFYNEQFF.

The J gene is TRBJ1-2, the V gene TRBV5-1; D gene ambiguous. The V gene lost 0 bases and the J gene lost 12 bases, with 12 bases spanning the gap. Germline CDR1 and CDR2: SGHRS and YFSETQ. The CDR3 covers 12 residues. The CDR3 loop is CASSLVGREDTF. DNA for the CDR3: TGCGCCAGCAGCTTGGTAGGGAGGGAGGACACCTTC.

The chain employs TRBV6-1 and TRBJ2-2; unclear D gene. Trimming pared 5 bases from V and 4 bases from J, leaving 11 bases between. CDR1 is MNHNS and CDR2 is SASEGT in the germline V gene. The CDR3 is 14 residues long. The CDR3 nucleotides are TGTGCCAGCAGTCAAGGGCCCCTCACCGGGGAGCTGTTTTTT. Protein sequence: CASSQGPLTGELFF.

The chain uses TRBV25-1 and TRBJ1-1; 7 bases agree with TRBD1. The CDR3 has 14 residues. The junction had 2 bases not matched to a gene; V was cut back by 1 base and J by 3 bases. Germline V CDR1 and CDR2: MGHDK, SYGVNS. The CDR3 DNA follows: TGTGCCAGCAGTGAATGGGACAGCTACACTGAAGCTTTCTTT. It yields the protein CASSEWDSYTEAFF.

This rearrangement joins TRBV10-2 to TRBJ1-5; tentatively, D is TRBD1 (6 bases). Trimming took 0 bases from V and 2 from J, leaving 8 bases between them. The CDR3 spans 15 residues. CDR1 is WSHSY and CDR2 is SAAADI in the germline V gene. The CDR3 bases are TGCGCCAGCAGTGAGTCCGCAGGGGGCAATCAGCCCCAGCATTTT. As protein: CASSESAGGNQPQHF.

This clone has a single count. V is TRBV6-5 and J is TRBJ1-2, with 10 bases that match TRBD1. This CDR3 spans 15 amino acids. V lost 2 bases, J lost 4 bases, and 4 bases stayed unmatched. Germline V gene data show CDR1 as MNHEY and CDR2 as SVGAGI. CDR3 in amino acids: CASSYGQGGLYGYTF. Here the CDR3 DNA reads TGTGCCAGCAGTTACGGACAGGGGGGCCTCTATGGCTACACCTTC.

CDR3: CASSLARNTGELFF. The CDR3 DNA reads TGTGCCAGCAGCTTAGCCAGGAACACCGGGGAGCTGTTTTTT. V is TRBV7-2 and J is TRBJ2-2; no reliable D call. Deletions cut 0 bases from V and 1 base from J, with 3 bases between. The CDR3 spans 14 residues. Germline V gene data show CDR1 as SGHTA and CDR2 as FQGNSA.

V and J are TRBV6-5 and TRBJ2-7, with a possible D match to TRBD1 (5 bases). CDR1 and CDR2 from the germline V gene are MNHEY and SVGAGI. V lost 6 bases and J lost 1, with 7 bases in between. This CDR3 is 12 amino acids long. CDR3 residues: CASRQGSYEQYF. The DNA for the CDR3 is TGTGCCAGCAGGCAGGGATCCTACGAGCAGTACTTC.

The chain carries TRBV12-3 or TRBV12-4 and TRBJ1-1; no firm D call. The CDR3 runs 13 residues. Deletions cut 6 bases from V and 5 bases from J, with 13 bases between. DNA of the CDR3: TGTGCCAGCAGCCAACTCCAGGCAACTGAAGCTTTCTTT. Its protein product is CASSQLQATEAFF.

A few counts support this clone. The chain has TRBV30 and TRBJ1-2; D call uncertain. The CDR3 extends over 14 amino acids. The V gene lost 7 bases and the J gene lost 0 bases, with 15 bases spanning the gap. Germline-derived CDR1 and CDR2 are GTSNPN and SVGIG (reference sequence). The CDR3 here is CASPEGLTNYGYTF. The CDR3, as DNA: TGTGCCTCCCCCGAGGGTCTCACTAACTATGGCTACACCTTC.

This CDR3 is CASSSPRTGRGTEAFF. The CDR3 DNA reads TGTGCCAGCAGTTCCCCCCGGACAGGGAGGGGCACTGAAGCTTTCTTT. The chain couples TRBV27 to TRBJ1-1, with TRBD1 matching 8 bases. V was clipped by 4 bases and J by 4 bases; unmatched bases: 11. CDR3 length equals 16 residues. Germline lookup yields CDR1 MNHEY and CDR2 SMNVEV (reference sequence).

The chain is built from TRBV4-1 and TRBJ2-5; maybe TRBD1 (6 bases). Looked up from germline, CDR1 is MGHRA and CDR2 is YSYEKL. The V gene lost 1 base and the J gene lost 4 bases, with 7 bases spanning the gap. The CDR3 has 13 amino acids. The CDR3 nucleotides read TGCGCCAGCAGCCAAGCCAGGGGAGAGACCCAGTACTTC. This codes for CASSQARGETQYF.

CDR3 sequence reads: CASSQDLTGLGYGYTF. The CDR3 bases are TGTGCCAGCAGCCAAGACCTGACAGGCCTTGGGTATGGCTACACCTTC. The chain employs TRBV3-1 (or the pseudogene TRBV3-2) and TRBJ1-2, with a weak D call TRBD1 (6 bases). Germline assignment: CDR1 LGHDT and CDR2 YNNKEL (reference sequence). The V and J ends lost 0 bases and 5 bases respectively, with 16 bases between them. The CDR3 runs 16 residues.

J is TRBJ2-2 and V is TRBV7-9; maybe TRBD2 (7 bases). Germline CDR1 is SEHNR and CDR2 is FQNEAQ (reference sequence). V gave up 5 bases and J gave up 9 bases, with 19 bases separating them. There are 15 residues in the CDR3. The CDR3: CASSLSIAGGRELFF. The DNA of the CDR3 is TGTGCCAGCAGCCTCTCCATCGCCGGGGGGCGGGAGCTGTTTTTT.

The CDR3 region is CAWSTGGAETQYF. CDR3 nucleotides: TGTGCCTGGAGTACAGGGGGCGCGGAGACCCAGTACTTC. The chain couples TRBV30 to TRBJ2-5; TRBD1 aligns across 9 bases. The CDR3 covers 13 residues. Germline assignment: CDR1 GTSNPN and CDR2 SVGIG (reference sequence). With V trimmed by 2 bases and J by 5 bases, 3 bases remained unmatched.

The chain links TRBV13 to TRBJ1-1; D gene ambiguous. Trimming removed 3 bases from V and 3 bases from J, with 2 bases in between. This CDR3 is 11 amino acids long. CDR1 and CDR2 from the germline V gene are PRHDT and FYEKMQ (reference sequence). The CDR3 here is CASSFYTEAFF. CDR3 nucleotides: TGTGCCAGCAGCTTCTACACTGAAGCTTTCTTT.

The DNA of the CDR3 is TGTGCCAGCAGCCGGGACAGGGGGTCCACTGAAGCTTTCTTT. Translated: CASSRDRGSTEAFF. The J gene is TRBJ1-1, the V gene TRBV6-5, with TRBD1 matching over 11 bases. The CDR3 loop spans 14 amino acids. CDR1 and CDR2 (germline): MNHEY, SVGAGI. After removal of 6 bases from V and 4 bases from J, the junction contained 4 bases not matched to a gene.

The sample holds one count of this clone. This rearrangement joins TRBV19 to TRBJ2-3; no clear D gene. Trimming took off 9 bases at V and 1 base at J, with 14 bases between the two ends. Germline V gene sequence: CDR1 LNHDA, CDR2 SQIVND (reference sequence). The CDR3 sequence is 14 residues long. CDR3 sequence: CARSKGEGTDTQYF. CDR3 in DNA: TGTGCCAGATCCAAAGGTGAGGGCACAGATACGCAGTATTTT.

This rearrangement joins TRBV5-1 to TRBJ2-7; 8 bases map to TRBD1. The germline CDR1 and CDR2 sequences are SGHRS and YFSETQ. Trimming removed 4 bases from V and 0 bases from J; junction bases left unmatched: 15. CDR3 length: 18 residues. CDR3: CASSPTPSGQASSYEQYF. Written as DNA, the CDR3 is TGCGCCAGCAGCCCGACCCCATCGGGACAGGCAAGCTCCTACGAGCAGTACTTC.

The chain joins TRBV3-1 (or the pseudogene TRBV3-2) to TRBJ2-1; 14 bases match TRBD2. The CDR3 has 18 amino acids. CDR1 is LGHDT and CDR2 is YNNKEL in the germline V gene (reference sequence). Trimming at V came to 4 bases and at J to 7 bases, leaving 12 bases not matched to a gene. CDR3 sequence reads: CASSRGLAGAVSWNEQFF. DNA for the CDR3: TGTGCCAGCAGCCGGGGACTAGCGGGAGCGGTTAGTTGGAATGAGCAGTTCTTC.

V gene TRBV10-2 combines with J gene TRBJ1-1, with a weak D call TRBD1 (5 bases). The CDR3 spans 13 residues. Per the germline V gene, CDR1 is WSHSY and CDR2 is SAAADI. V shed 7 bases and J shed 3 bases, with 12 bases lying between them. The CDR3 DNA is TGCGCCAGCACCAAGGCGACAGACACTGAAGCTTTCTTT. As protein: CASTKATDTEAFF.

This chain joins TRBV25-1 and TRBJ1-6; the match to TRBD1 covers 9 bases. The V gene's germline CDR1 is MGHDK and CDR2 SYGVNS. Unmatched junction bases numbered 5, after V lost 6 bases and J lost 5 bases. CDR3 length: 15 amino acids. The CDR3 DNA reads TGTGCCAGCAGCCCGGGACAGGGAGATAATTCACCCCTCCACTTT. It translates to CASSPGQGDNSPLHF.

The V call is TRBV7-8, the J call TRBJ1-3; D remains ambiguous. CDR3 length: 18 residues. Germline V CDR1 and CDR2: SGHVS, FQNEAQ. Trimming pared 5 bases from V and 0 bases from J, leaving 20 bases between. The CDR3 region has the DNA TGTGCCAGCAGCCCCCATTTTCAGAGGGTCGCCTCTGGAAACACCATATATTTT. Encoded protein: CASSPHFQRVASGNTIYF.

The chain recombines TRBV7-8 with TRBJ2-5, with 15 bases fitting TRBD2. The CDR3 covers 16 residues. V gave up 5 bases and J gave up 5 bases; unmatched junction bases: 6. Germline CDR1 is SGHVS and CDR2 is FQNEAQ. CDR3 loop: CASSPGLAGGLETQYF. CDR3 nucleotide sequence: TGTGCCAGCAGCCCAGGACTAGCGGGGGGGCTCGAGACCCAGTACTTC.

The V call is TRBV10-1, the J call TRBJ1-2; D unclear. CDR3 size: 13 residues. Trimming left V 4 bases short and J 5 bases short, with 11 bases between. Germline lookup yields CDR1 WNHNN and CDR2 SYGVQD (reference sequence). The CDR3 DNA is TGCGCCAGCAGTGTGAGAATTGATTATGGCTACACCTTC. This translates into CASSVRIDYGYTF.

This clone was counted a single time. The chain's CDR3 is CASSLLGGGNEQYF. The CDR3, as DNA: TGTGCCAGCAGTTTATTAGGGGGGGGGAACGAGCAGTACTTC. The chain links TRBV27 to TRBJ2-7, with TRBD2 as a possible D gene (7 bases). The CDR3 extends over 14 amino acids. The germline V and J ends were trimmed by 1 base and 5 bases, with 12 bases remaining between them. CDR1 MNHEY and CDR2 SMNVEV come from the germline V gene (reference sequence).

This clone has just a few counts. This rearrangement joins TRBV12-3 or TRBV12-4 to TRBJ1-2, with 8 bases lining up with TRBD1. The ends lost 5 bases at V and 8 bases at J; junction bases unmatched: 1. This CDR3 region has 11 residues. The CDR3 protein is CASSDRGGYTF. For the CDR3, the DNA is TGTGCCAGCAGTGACAGGGGAGGCTACACCTTC.

Here the CDR3 reads CASSLDSAYEQYF. The CDR3 nucleotides are TGTGCCAGCAGCTTGGACAGCGCCTACGAGCAGTACTTC. The rearrangement links TRBV11-3 to TRBJ2-7; perhaps TRBD1 as D (6 bases). Trimming pared 3 bases from V and 2 bases from J, leaving 8 bases between. The CDR3 loop spans 13 amino acids. From germline, CDR1 is SGHNT and CDR2 YENEEA.

The rearrangement links TRBV19 to TRBJ1-5, with D tentatively TRBD1 (6 bases). The CDR3 is 15 residues long. Germline V gives CDR1 LNHDA, CDR2 SQIVND (reference sequence). Trimming took 5 bases from V and 3 from J, leaving 14 bases between them. DNA for the CDR3: TGTGCCAGTAGTCCGCGGACAGCCCTCAATCAGCCCCAGCATTTT. This codes for CASSPRTALNQPQHF.